A selection of T cell receptor beta chains follows, all from one sample in a study of CD8+CD57+ T cells in acquired aplastic anemia. TCRdb passed the reads through MiXCR, listing each CDR3 protein once. Of fewer than 85,000 distinct CDR3 sequences in the sample, just over 70% were seen once. The sample consisted of sorted CD4+, CD8+, or CD8+CD57+ T cells (not recorded which) from PBMCs. Source of these receptors: a human donor with aplastic anemia. CDR3s include the opening cysteine and the closing phenylalanine or tryptophan. D genes are given only for firm matches. A row's size may be missing; if present it is once, few, many or a size class.

V gene	clone size	J gene	D gene	CDR3 DNA	CDR3 protein
TRBV19	NA	TRBJ2-7	TRBD1	TGTGCCAGTAGTCCCCTTGGGGGACAGAGCACCTACGAGCAGTACTTC	CASSPLGGQSTYEQYF
TRBV15	NA	TRBJ1-2	TRBD1	TGTGCCACCAGCAGAGATCGGGACAGACTCTATGGCTACACCTTC	CATSRDRDRLYGYTF
TRBV29-1	NA	TRBJ1-2	NA	TGCAGCGTTCAGAACAGGGCACTAGGCTACACCTTC	CSVQNRALGYTF
TRBV6-1	NA	TRBJ2-7	NA	TGTGCCAGCAGCCCCGACGGAGCAGCGGGTTACGAGCAGTACTTC	CASSPDGAAGYEQYF
TRBV7-2	NA	TRBJ2-5	TRBD2	TGTGCCAGCAGCTCGGCGGGAGGAGGGACCCAGTACTTC	CASSSAGGGTQYF
TRBV5-4	NA	TRBJ1-6	TRBD1	TGTGCCAGCAGCTTGGGGGACAGGGGGATTTCGCCCCTCCACTTT	CASSLGDRGISPLHF
TRBV12-5	NA	TRBJ2-7	NA	TGTGCTAGTGGGGATGAGGTGAAGAGCGGGCAGTACTTC	CASGDEVKSGQYF
TRBV20-1	NA	TRBJ2-7	NA	TGCAGTGCCGGGGGCAGGGGGTCAATTAGGGCCTACGAGCAGTACTTC	CSAGGRGSIRAYEQYF
TRBV7-2	NA	TRBJ2-5	NA	TGTGCCAGCAGGGGCGAAGCGGGAGAGACCCAGTACTTC	CASRGEAGETQYF
TRBV7-9	NA	TRBJ2-3	TRBD1	TGTGCCAGCAGTCGACAGGGGGGCACAGATACGCAGTATTTT	CASSRQGGTDTQYF
TRBV15	NA	TRBJ1-5	NA	TGTGCCACTTTGACAAAGGGGGATAGCAATCAGCCCCAGCATTTT	CATLTKGDSNQPQHF
TRBV20-1	NA	TRBJ2-1	TRBD1	TGCAGTGGGACAGGGGGTGCAGTCAATGAGCAGTTCTTC	CSGTGGAVNEQFF
TRBV24-1	NA	TRBJ2-5	NA	TGTGCCACCAGTGTGGGCAGGTATGAACCAGAGACCCAGTACTTC	CATSVGRYEPETQYF
TRBV20-1	once	TRBJ2-1	NA	TGCAGTGCGTCCTCCGTCTACAATGAGCAGTTCTTC	CSASSVYNEQFF
TRBV29-1	once	TRBJ1-4	NA	TGCAGCGTTGAGGGGCCAGGGCGCGAAAAACTGTTTTTT	CSVEGPGREKLFF
TRBV15	few	TRBJ2-5	TRBD2	TGTGCCACCAGCAGAGGGAGCGGGGCGAAACAAGAGACCCAGTACTTC	CATSRGSGAKQETQYF
TRBV25-1	NA	TRBJ2-7	NA	TGTGCCAGCAGTGAATCACGCTACGAGCAGTACTTC	CASSESRYEQYF
TRBV7-9	NA	TRBJ2-2	NA	TGTGCCAGCAGCTTAGGACAGGCGAACACCGGGGAGCTGTTTTTT	CASSLGQANTGELFF
TRBV6-1	many	TRBJ2-3	TRBD2	TGTGCCAGCAGTGAACTAGCGGGAGCGGGAGATACGCAGTATTTT	CASSELAGAGDTQYF
TRBV2	NA	TRBJ1-6	NA	TGTGCCAGCAGTGTAAGCTCCTATAATTCACCCCTCCACTTT	CASSVSSYNSPLHF
TRBV20-1	few	TRBJ2-3	NA	TGCAGTGCTAAGGGCTATAGCACAGATACGCAGTATTTT	CSAKGYSTDTQYF
TRBV19	NA	TRBJ2-7	NA	TGTGCCAGTAGTATTCGGGGCCAGACAGTTTACGAGCAGTACTTC	CASSIRGQTVYEQYF
TRBV10-3	NA	TRBJ2-7	TRBD2	TGTGCCATCAGTGCGGGACTAGCGGGGGTGAACGAGCAGTACTTC	CAISAGLAGVNEQYF
TRBV2	few	TRBJ2-5	NA	TGTGCCAGCAGTGGCCAGGGGACCTTGAAGACCCAGTACTTC	CASSGQGTLKTQYF
TRBV10-3	NA	TRBJ1-4	NA	TGTGCCATCAGAGGACAGCCAACGGGAAAACTGTTTTTT	CAIRGQPTGKLFF
TRBV7-2	NA	TRBJ1-1	NA	TGTGCCAGCAGCTCCGACGGGCGGTGGGAAGCTTTCTTT	CASSSDGRWEAFF
TRBV19	NA	TRBJ2-3	TRBD2	TGTGCCAGTAGTATTCGGGGGGGCGAAACCTCCGATACGCAGTATTTT	CASSIRGGETSDTQYF
TRBV7-9	NA	TRBJ2-2	TRBD1	TGTGCCAGCAGCTTACCGACCCCGGGGACAGGTTTGTCCTTCACCGGGGAGCTGTTTTTT	CASSLPTPGTGLSFTGELFF
TRBV7-2	NA	TRBJ2-1	NA	TGTGCCAGCAGCTTAGCACTAGCCGGTTCTGAGCAGTTCTTC	CASSLALAGSEQFF
TRBV2	once	TRBJ1-2	NA	TGTGCCAGCAGTGTGATCCAGAGCTATGGCTACACCTTC	CASSVIQSYGYTF
TRBV6-2/TRBV6-3	NA	TRBJ2-7	TRBD2	TGTGCCAGCGCCAAACTAGCGGGGTACGAGCAGTACTTC	CASAKLAGYEQYF
TRBV2	NA	TRBJ2-2	TRBD1	TGTGCCAGCAGCACCACGACAGGGGGCGACAACACCGGGGAGCTGTTTTTT	CASSTTTGGDNTGELFF
TRBV20-1	NA	TRBJ1-6	NA	TGCAGTGCTAGAGGACAGGCTAATTCACCCCTCCACTTT	CSARGQANSPLHF
TRBV20-1	NA	TRBJ2-1	TRBD2	TGCAGTGCAACACTAGCGGGGGTTGAGCAGTTCTTC	CSATLAGVEQFF
TRBV2	NA	TRBJ2-5	TRBD1	TGTGCCAGCAGATACGGACAGGGGAACGGAGAGACCCAGTACTTC	CASRYGQGNGETQYF
TRBV19	NA	TRBJ2-7	NA	TGTGCCAGTAGGGCTTCTCACAGGGTCAGGTACGAGCAGTACTTC	CASRASHRVRYEQYF
TRBV5-4	NA	TRBJ1-4	NA	TGTGCCAGCAGCTTGGCCGAAGGCAGGGGAAAACTGTTTTTT	CASSLAEGRGKLFF
TRBV29-1	NA	TRBJ2-2	NA	NA	CSVAEGTGELLF
TRBV7-8	NA	TRBJ1-6	NA	TGTGCCAGCAGCTTAGGGTCAGACTATAATTCACCCCTCCACTTT	CASSLGSDYNSPLHF
TRBV25-1	NA	TRBJ2-2	TRBD1	TGTGCCAGTCAGGGGGCGGTTAACACCGGGGAGCTGTTTTTT	CASQGAVNTGELFF
TRBV11-1	few	TRBJ1-1	NA	TGTGCCAGCAGCCCCAGGGATCCTACACGCATGAACACTGAAGCTTTCTTT	CASSPRDPTRMNTEAFF
TRBV7-9	NA	TRBJ2-2	NA	TGTGCCAGCAGCTTCTCCCGGACCGGGGAGCTGTTTTTT	CASSFSRTGELFF
TRBV7-2	NA	TRBJ2-7	NA	TGTGCCAGCAGCTTCGTAGGGTACGATCAGTACTTC	CASSFVGYDQYF
TRBV20-1	NA	TRBJ2-6	NA	TGCAGTGCTACCATTAGGACAGAGAGCTCTGGGGCCAACGTCCTGACTTTC	CSATIRTESSGANVLTF
TRBV29-1	NA	TRBJ1-1	NA	TGCAGCGTACCCGGACAGCCGAACACTGAAGCTTTCTTT	CSVPGQPNTEAFF
TRBV19	NA	TRBJ1-4	TRBD1	TGTGCCAGTAGTCTAGGGGGCGATGAAAAGCTGTTTTTT	CASSLGGDEKLFF
TRBV20-1	NA	TRBJ1-1	NA	TGCAGTGCTATCGTGGCGAACACTGAAGCTTTCTTT	CSAIVANTEAFF
TRBV24-1	NA	TRBJ2-3	NA	TGTGCCACCAGTGATCCAACCCGGGACTCCACTGGCACAGATACGCAGTATTTT	CATSDPTRDSTGTDTQYF
TRBV20-1	NA	TRBJ2-7	TRBD1	TGCAGTGCGCGAAACCCACAGGGGGTCCTGTACGAGCAGTACTTC	CSARNPQGVLYEQYF
TRBV7-9	NA	TRBJ1-5	NA	TGTGCCAGCAGCACCCTTCGGGGGCCCCAGCATTTT	CASSTLRGPQHF
TRBV19	NA	TRBJ2-5	NA	TGTGCCAGTAGTATAGTCTCCTCGGCCCAAGAGACCCAGTACTTC	CASSIVSSAQETQYF
TRBV10-3	few	TRBJ2-7	TRBD1	TGTGCCATCAGTGAGTCCGGGACAGGGGTGTACGAGCAGTACTTC	CAISESGTGVYEQYF
TRBV2	NA	TRBJ1-5	NA	TGTGCCAGCAGTGGATCTCAGCCCCAGCATTTT	CASSGSQPQHF
TRBV2	NA	TRBJ2-3	NA	TGTGCCAGCAGTGATGACCACACAGATACGCAGTATTTT	CASSDDHTDTQYF
TRBV20-1	NA	TRBJ1-5	TRBD1	TGCAGTGCTCCCCGACAGGGAGGTGGCTCTCAGCCCCAGCATTTT	CSAPRQGGGSQPQHF
TRBV12-3/TRBV12-4	many	TRBJ1-5	TRBD1	TGTGCCAGCAGCGGACAGGATAGCAATCAGCCCCAGCATTTT	CASSGQDSNQPQHF
TRBV29-1	once	TRBJ2-5	NA	TGCAGCGTTGTAGGTGACTTGGAGACCCAGTACTTC	CSVVGDLETQYF